These 6 T cell receptor beta chains originate from one sample sequenced in a study of OX40 agonist ivuxolimab in advanced cancers. The repertoire was sequenced with immunoSEQ multiplex PCR; TCRdb's copy has only in-frame clones and lacks some. Of some 60,000 clones detected, roughly four fifths appear once; the ten largest clones hold approximately 4.5%. Sequencing was performed on CD4+ or CD8+ T cells sorted from blood, taken in a trial of the OX40 agonist ivuxolimab. The receptor set was obtained from an adult with an advanced solid tumor such as melanoma, head and neck, liver or kidney cancer.

The rearrangement uses TRBV29-1 and TRBJ2-7; the match to TRBD1 covers 9 bases. CDR1 SQVTM and CDR2 ANQGSEA come from the germline V gene. CDR3 length equals 13 residues. Losses at the gene ends were 7 bases for V and 4 bases for J; bases not matched to a gene: 8. The CDR3 protein is CSAKQGARYEQYF. The CDR3 coding sequence is TGCAGCGCCAAACAGGGGGCGAGGTACGAGCAGTACTTC.

V and J are TRBV7-3 and TRBJ2-6; TRBD2 agrees at 7 bases. Germline V gene lookup returns CDR1 SGHTA and CDR2 FQGTGA. The CDR3 totals 15 residues. V lost 4 bases to trimming and J lost 1 base; unmatched junction nucleotides: 1. The chain's CDR3 is CASSSGLSGANVLTF. The CDR3 coding sequence is TGTGCCAGCAGCTCGGGACTATCTGGGGCCAACGTCCTGACTTTC.

J is TRBJ2-7 and V is TRBV6-6; TRBD1 might be the D (6 bases). The CDR3 has 12 amino acids. Germline assignment: CDR1 MNHNY and CDR2 SVGAGI (reference sequence). V was trimmed by 8 bases and J by 2 bases, leaving 10 bases between them. Written as DNA, the CDR3 is TGTGCCAGCCGGGACACCACCTACGAGCAGTACTTC. Encoded protein: CASRDTTYEQYF.

This clone has a single count. The V gene is TRBV30, the J gene TRBJ1-6, with unresolved D. This CDR3 is 16 amino acids long. V gave up 1 base and J gave up 8 bases, with 18 bases separating them. Germline-derived CDR1 and CDR2 are GTSNPN and SVGIG (reference sequence). The CDR3 spells CAWSGAASSGYSPLHF. CDR3 DNA: TGTGCCTGGAGTGGAGCCGCATCCTCGGGGTATTCACCCCTCCACTTT.

The genes are TRBV5-1 and TRBJ2-3; D is perhaps TRBD1 (6 bases). Germline V lookup: CDR1 SGHRS, CDR2 YFSETQ. V was cut by 0 bases and J by 2 bases, with 16 bases left in between. This CDR3 has 17 residues. The CDR3 bases are TGCGCCAGCAGCTTGGCCAGGGGCGCCCTCTCCACAGATACGCAGTATTTT. Residues: CASSLARGALSTDTQYF.

This sequence joins TRBV6-6 and TRBJ2-1; D remains ambiguous. This CDR3 region has 11 residues. Germline V gene sequence: CDR1 MNHNY, CDR2 SVGAGI (reference sequence). Trimming pared 5 bases from V and 7 bases from J, leaving 6 bases between. Here the CDR3 DNA reads TGTGCCAGCAGTCTGGCGAATGAGCAGTTCTTC. Protein product: CASSLANEQFF.